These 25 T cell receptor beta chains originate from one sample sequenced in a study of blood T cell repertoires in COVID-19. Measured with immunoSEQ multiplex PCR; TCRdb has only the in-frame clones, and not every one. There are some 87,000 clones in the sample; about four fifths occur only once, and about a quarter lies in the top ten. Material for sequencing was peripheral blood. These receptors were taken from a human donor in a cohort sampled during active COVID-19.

The CDR3 DNA follows: TGCGCCAGCAGCTTAGGAGGCACAGATACGCAGTATTTT. Encoded protein: CASSLGGTDTQYF. V and J are TRBV5-1 and TRBJ2-3, with D hard to call. Germline values: CDR1 SGHRS, CDR2 YFSETQ. Trimming took 2 bases from V and 1 from J, leaving 5 bases between them. The CDR3 contains 13 residues.

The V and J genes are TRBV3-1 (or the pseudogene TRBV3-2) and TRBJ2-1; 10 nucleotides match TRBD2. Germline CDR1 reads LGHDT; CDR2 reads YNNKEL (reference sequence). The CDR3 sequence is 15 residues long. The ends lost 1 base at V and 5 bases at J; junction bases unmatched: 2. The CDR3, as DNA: TGTGCCAGCAGCCAAGGGACTAGCGGACACAATGAGCAGTTCTTC. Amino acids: CASSQGTSGHNEQFF.

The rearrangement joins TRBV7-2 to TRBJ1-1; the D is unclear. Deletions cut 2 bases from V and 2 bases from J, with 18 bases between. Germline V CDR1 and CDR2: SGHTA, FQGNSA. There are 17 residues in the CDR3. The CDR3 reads CASSLMPPRTGNTEAFF. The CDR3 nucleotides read TGTGCCAGCAGCTTAATGCCCCCGAGGACGGGAAACACTGAAGCTTTCTTT.

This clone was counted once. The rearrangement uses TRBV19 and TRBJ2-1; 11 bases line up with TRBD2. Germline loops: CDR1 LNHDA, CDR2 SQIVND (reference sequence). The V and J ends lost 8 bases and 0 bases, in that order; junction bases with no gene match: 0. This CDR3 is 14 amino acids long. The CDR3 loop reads CASLAGGSYNEQFF. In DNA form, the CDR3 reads TGTGCCAGTCTAGCGGGAGGCTCCTACAATGAGCAGTTCTTC.

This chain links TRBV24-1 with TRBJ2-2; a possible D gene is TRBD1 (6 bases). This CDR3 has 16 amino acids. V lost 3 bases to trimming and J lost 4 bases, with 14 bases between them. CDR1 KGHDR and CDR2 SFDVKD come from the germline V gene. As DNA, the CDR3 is TGTGCCACCAGTGATGTTAACAGGGAGAGCACCGGGGAGCTGTTTTTT. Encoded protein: CATSDVNRESTGELFF.

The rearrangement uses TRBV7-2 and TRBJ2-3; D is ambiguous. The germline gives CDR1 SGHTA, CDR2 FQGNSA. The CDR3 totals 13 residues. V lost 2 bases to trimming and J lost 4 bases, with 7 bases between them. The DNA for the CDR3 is TGTGCCAGCAGCTTATTATCGGCAGATACGCAGTATTTT. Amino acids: CASSLLSADTQYF. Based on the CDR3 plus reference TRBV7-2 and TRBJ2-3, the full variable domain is GAGVSQSPSNKVTEKGKDVELRCDPISGHTALYWYRQSLGQGLEFLIYFQGNSAPDKSGLPSDRFSAERTGGSVSTLTIQRTQQEDSAVYLCASSLLSADTQYFGPGTRLTVL.

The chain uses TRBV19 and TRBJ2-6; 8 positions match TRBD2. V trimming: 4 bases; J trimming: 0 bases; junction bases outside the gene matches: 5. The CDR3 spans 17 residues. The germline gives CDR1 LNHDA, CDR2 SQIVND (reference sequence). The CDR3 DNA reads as TGTGCCAGTAGTAGTAGCGGGGCCGTCTCTGGGGCCAACGTCCTGACTTTC. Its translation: CASSSSGAVSGANVLTF.

The CDR3 bases are TGTGCCAGCAGCCAAGATCAGGTTTCCTACGAGCAGTACTTC. As protein: CASSQDQVSYEQYF. This rearrangement joins TRBV3-1 (or the pseudogene TRBV3-2) to TRBJ2-7; D remains unclear. CDR3 length: 14 residues. Germline CDR1 LGHDT, CDR2 YNNKEL (reference sequence). The V and J ends lost 0 bases and 1 base respectively, with 7 bases between them.

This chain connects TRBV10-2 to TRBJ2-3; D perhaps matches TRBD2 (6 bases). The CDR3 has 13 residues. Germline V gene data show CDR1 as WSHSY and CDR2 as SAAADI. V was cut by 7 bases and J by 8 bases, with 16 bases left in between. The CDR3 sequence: CASIGTVGGTQYF. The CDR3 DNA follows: TGCGCCAGCATTGGGACTGTTGGGGGTACGCAGTATTTT.

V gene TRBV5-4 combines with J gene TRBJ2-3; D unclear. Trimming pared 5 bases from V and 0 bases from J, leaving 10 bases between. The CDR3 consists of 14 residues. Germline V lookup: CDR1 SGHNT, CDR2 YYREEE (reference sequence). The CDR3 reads CASRGKVSTDTQYF. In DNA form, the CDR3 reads TGTGCCAGCAGGGGCAAGGTTAGCACAGATACGCAGTATTTT.

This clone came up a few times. The CDR3: CASSGGRGNTGELFF. In nucleotides, the CDR3 is TGTGCCAGCAGTGGAGGGAGGGGGAACACCGGGGAGCTGTTTTTT. The V gene is TRBV28, the J gene TRBJ2-2; 7 bases map to TRBD2. Germline lookup yields CDR1 MDHEN and CDR2 SYDVKM. Losses at the gene ends were 5 bases for V and 1 base for J; bases not matched to a gene: 4. This CDR3 is 15 amino acids long.

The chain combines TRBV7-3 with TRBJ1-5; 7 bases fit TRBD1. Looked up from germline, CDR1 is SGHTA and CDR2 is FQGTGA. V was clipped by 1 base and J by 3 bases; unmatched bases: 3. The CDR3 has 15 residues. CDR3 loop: CASSLNRGPNQPQHF. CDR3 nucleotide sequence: TGTGCCAGCAGCTTAAACAGGGGCCCCAATCAGCCCCAGCATTTT.

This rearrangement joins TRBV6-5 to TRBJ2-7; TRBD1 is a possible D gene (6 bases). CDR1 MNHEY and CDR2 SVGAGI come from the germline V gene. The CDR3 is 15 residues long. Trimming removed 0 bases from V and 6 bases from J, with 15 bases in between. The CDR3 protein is CASSYSGRGGIEQYF. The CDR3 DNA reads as TGTGCCAGCAGTTACTCAGGCAGGGGTGGGATCGAGCAGTACTTC.

The CDR3: CASSEGGRITEAFF. The CDR3 DNA reads TGTGCCAGCTCAGAAGGGGGCAGGATCACTGAAGCTTTCTTT. The chain employs TRBV18 and TRBJ1-1, with 7 positions matching TRBD1. The trim removed 5 bases at V and 4 bases at J, leaving 7 bases unmatched. The CDR3 consists of 14 residues. Germline V lookup: CDR1 KGHSH, CDR2 LQKENI.

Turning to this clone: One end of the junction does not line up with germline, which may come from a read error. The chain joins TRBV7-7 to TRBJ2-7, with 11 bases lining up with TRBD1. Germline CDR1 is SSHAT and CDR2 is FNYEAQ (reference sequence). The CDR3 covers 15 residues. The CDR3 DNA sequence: TGTGCTAGCAGCCTGGGACAGGGGGGCTCCTACGAGCAGTACTTC. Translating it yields CASSLGQGGSYEQYF.

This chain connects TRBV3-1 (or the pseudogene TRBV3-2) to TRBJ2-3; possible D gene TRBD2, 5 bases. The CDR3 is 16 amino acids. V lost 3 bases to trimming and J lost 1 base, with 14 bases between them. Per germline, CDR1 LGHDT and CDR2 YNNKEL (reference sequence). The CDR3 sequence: CASSHYSAGRTDTQYF. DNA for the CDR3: TGTGCCAGCAGCCACTATTCTGCGGGTCGCACAGATACGCAGTATTTT.

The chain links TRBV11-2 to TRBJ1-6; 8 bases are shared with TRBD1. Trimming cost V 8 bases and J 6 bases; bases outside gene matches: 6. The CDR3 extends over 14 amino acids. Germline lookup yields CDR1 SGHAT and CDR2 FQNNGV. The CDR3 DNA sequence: TGTGCCAGCCGCTCGGGACAGGTTAATTCACCCCTCCACTTT. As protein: CASRSGQVNSPLHF.

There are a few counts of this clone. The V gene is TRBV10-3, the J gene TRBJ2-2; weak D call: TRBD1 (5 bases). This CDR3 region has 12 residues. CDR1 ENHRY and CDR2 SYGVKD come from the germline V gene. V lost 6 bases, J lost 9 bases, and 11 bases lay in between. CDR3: CAISPGYRELFF. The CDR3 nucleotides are TGTGCCATCAGCCCAGGGTACCGGGAGCTGTTTTTT.

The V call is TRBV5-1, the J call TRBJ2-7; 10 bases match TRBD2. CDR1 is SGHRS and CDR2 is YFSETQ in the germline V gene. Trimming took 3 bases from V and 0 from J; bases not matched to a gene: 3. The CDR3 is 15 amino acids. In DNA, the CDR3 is TGCGCCAGCAGCTCTGGACTAGCGGTCTCCTACGAGCAGTACTTC. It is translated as CASSSGLAVSYEQYF. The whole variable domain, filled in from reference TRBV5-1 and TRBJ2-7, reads KAGVTQTPRYLIKTRGQQVTLSCSPISGHRSVSWYQQTPGQGLQFLFEYFSETQRNKGNFPGRFSGRQFSNSRSEMNVSTLELGDSALYLCASSSGLAVSYEQYFGPGTRLTVT.

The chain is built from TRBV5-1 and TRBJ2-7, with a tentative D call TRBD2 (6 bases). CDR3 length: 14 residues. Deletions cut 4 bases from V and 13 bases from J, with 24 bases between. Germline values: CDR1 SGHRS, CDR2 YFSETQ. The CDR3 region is CASSPQASGGIPYF. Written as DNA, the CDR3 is TGCGCCAGCAGCCCCCAAGCATCGGGCGGGATACCCTACTTC.

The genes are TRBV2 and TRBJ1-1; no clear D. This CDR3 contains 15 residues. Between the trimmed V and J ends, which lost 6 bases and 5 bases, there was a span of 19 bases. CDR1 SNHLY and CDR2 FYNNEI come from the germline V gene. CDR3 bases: TGTGCCAGCAGACCCAAGGAGGGCGCAATTACTGAAGCTTTCTTT. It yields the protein CASRPKEGAITEAFF.

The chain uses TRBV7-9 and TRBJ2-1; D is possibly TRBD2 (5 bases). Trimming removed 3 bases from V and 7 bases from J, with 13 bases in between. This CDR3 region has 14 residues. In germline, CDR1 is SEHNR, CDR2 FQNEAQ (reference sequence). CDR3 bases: TGTGCCAGCAGCTTTAGGCTAACGGGAAATGAGCAGTTCTTC. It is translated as CASSFRLTGNEQFF.

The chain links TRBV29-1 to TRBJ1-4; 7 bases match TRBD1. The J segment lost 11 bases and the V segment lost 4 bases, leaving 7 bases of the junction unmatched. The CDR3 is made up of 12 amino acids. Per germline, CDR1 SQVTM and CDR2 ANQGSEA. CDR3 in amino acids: CSVVLETGKLFF. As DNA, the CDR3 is TGCAGCGTTGTCCTCGAGACAGGGAAACTGTTTTTT.

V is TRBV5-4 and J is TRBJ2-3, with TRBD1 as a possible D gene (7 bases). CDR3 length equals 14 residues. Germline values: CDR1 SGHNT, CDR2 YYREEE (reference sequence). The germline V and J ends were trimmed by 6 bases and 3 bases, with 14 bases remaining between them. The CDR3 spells CASTHRGGTDTQYF. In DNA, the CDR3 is TGTGCCAGCACCCACAGGGGAGGTACAGATACGCAGTATTTT.

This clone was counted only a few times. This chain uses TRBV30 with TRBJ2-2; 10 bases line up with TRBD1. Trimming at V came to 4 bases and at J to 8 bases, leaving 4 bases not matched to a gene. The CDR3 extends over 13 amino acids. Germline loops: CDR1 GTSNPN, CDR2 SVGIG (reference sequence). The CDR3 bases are TGTGCCTGGACGGGACAGGGGACAGGGGAGCTGTTTTTT. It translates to CAWTGQGTGELFF.